A single sample gave rise to the 10 T cell receptor beta chains below, sequenced in a study of Tregs in tolerant kidney transplant recipients. Sequencing was performed with immunoSEQ multiplex PCR; in TCRdb, only in-frame clones are kept and a portion is missing. There are 200,000 to 300,000 clones in the sample; 80% to 85% occur only once, and about 0.64% lies in the top ten. Sequencing was performed on CD4+ T cells from blood. The receptors derive from a human donor in good health.

The chain recombines TRBV6-5 with TRBJ2-7; 9 nucleotides match TRBD1. This CDR3 comprises 14 residues. In germline, CDR1 is MNHEY, CDR2 SVGAGI. V gave up 5 bases and J gave up 2 bases; unmatched junction bases: 4. The CDR3 sequence: CASSRRQGAYEQYF. In DNA form, the CDR3 reads TGTGCCAGCAGTCGACGACAGGGGGCCTACGAGCAGTACTTC.

This clone has more than one count but fewer than ten. CDR3 residues: CASSSLRAGNEAFF. CDR3 bases: TGTGCCAGCAGTTCCCTGAGGGCTGGGAATGAAGCTTTCTTT. The chain carries TRBV6-5 and TRBJ1-1; no firm D call. The germline gives CDR1 MNHEY, CDR2 SVGAGI. V was shortened by 4 bases and J by 7 bases, with 16 bases between the two germline ends. The CDR3 sequence is 14 residues long.

The chain is built from TRBV15 and TRBJ1-3; D is perhaps TRBD1 (5 bases). This CDR3 contains 16 residues. Germline loops: CDR1 LNHNV, CDR2 YYDKDF (reference sequence). V lost 6 bases and J lost 0, with 15 bases in between. CDR3 nucleotides: TGTGCCACCAGTGCTGGGGCCTACTTCTCTGGAAACACCATATATTTT. This codes for CATSAGAYFSGNTIYF.

The J gene is TRBJ1-2, the V gene TRBV19, with a tentative D call TRBD1 (5 bases). The CDR3 has 14 amino acids. Germline V gene lookup returns CDR1 LNHDA and CDR2 SQIVND (reference sequence). V lost 3 bases, J lost 1 base, and 9 bases lay in between. The CDR3 nucleotides read TGTGCCAGTAGTATCCGGGACCTTAACTATGGCTACACCTTC. It is translated as CASSIRDLNYGYTF.

The chain has TRBV9 and TRBJ1-4; D gene ambiguous. This CDR3 has 13 residues. V was pared by 3 bases and J by 8 bases, with 11 bases between. Germline lookup yields CDR1 SGDLS and CDR2 YYNGEE. The CDR3 DNA sequence: TGTGCCAGCAGCGCGGGGTCTTGGGAAAAACTGTTTTTT. Translated, it gives CASSAGSWEKLFF.

V usage is TRBV19 and J usage is TRBJ1-4; TRBD1 is a possible D gene (6 bases). CDR1 is LNHDA and CDR2 is SQIVND in the germline V gene (reference sequence). V lost 4 bases and J lost 2, with 11 bases in between. This CDR3 is 15 amino acids long. CDR3: CASSTRGGTNEKLFF. The CDR3, as DNA: TGTGCCAGTAGTACCAGGGGCGGGACTAATGAAAAACTGTTTTTT.

This chain uses TRBV4-1 with TRBJ2-2; 12 bases line up with TRBD2. CDR3 length: 17 residues. The trim removed 3 bases at V and 1 base at J, leaving 3 bases unmatched. Germline CDR1 and CDR2: MGHRA and YSYEKL. The CDR3 DNA sequence: TGCGCCAGCAGCCATAGGGGACTAGCGGGGAACACCGGGGAGCTGTTTTTT. Amino acids: CASSHRGLAGNTGELFF.

The chain employs TRBV11-3 and TRBJ2-3; D is possibly TRBD1 (5 bases). Germline V lookup: CDR1 SGHNT, CDR2 YENEEA. With 5 bases removed from V and 4 bases from J, the gap between germline ends came to 13 bases. The CDR3 consists of 14 residues. CDR3 sequence (DNA): TGTGCCAGCAGCCCGCGTGGGGCGGCAGATACGCAGTATTTT. This codes for CASSPRGAADTQYF.

The chain recombines TRBV5-6 with TRBJ2-7; D is unresolved. This CDR3 comprises 13 residues. Trimming left V 4 bases short and J 2 bases short, with 10 bases between. The germline V gene encodes CDR1 SGHDT and CDR2 YYEEEE. The CDR3 here is CASSIGQTYEQYF. Here the CDR3 DNA reads TGTGCCAGCAGCATTGGGCAGACCTACGAGCAGTACTTC.

The J gene is TRBJ1-3, the V gene TRBV16; 8 bases are a match to TRBD1. The V gene's germline CDR1 is KGHSY and CDR2 FQNENV. The V and J ends lost 1 base and 5 bases, in that order; junction bases with no gene match: 1. CDR3 length: 14 residues. The CDR3 loop reads CASSQWTGRNTIYF. Here the CDR3 DNA reads TGTGCCAGCAGCCAATGGACAGGGAGAAACACCATATATTTT.